A single sample is the source of the 7 T cell receptor beta chains below, sequenced in a study of blood T cell repertoires in COVID-19. Assay: immunoSEQ multiplex PCR; the TCRdb copy retains only in-frame clones and omits some. The repertoire consists of some 150,000 clones, with around 89% occurring once and the leading ten covering more than 0.75%. Source material: PBMCs or T cells enriched from blood (not recorded which). The receptors derive from a woman aged 18-29 years who had recovered from COVID-19.

The V gene is TRBV28, the J gene TRBJ1-5; TRBD1 is a possible D gene (5 bases). Looked up from germline, CDR1 is MDHEN and CDR2 is SYDVKM. V was cut by 7 bases and J by 7 bases, with 14 bases left in between. The CDR3 runs 13 residues. CDR3 DNA sequence: TGTGCCAGCAACACCAGGGTATCGCAGCCCCAGCATTTT. Translated: CASNTRVSQPQHF. The whole variable domain, remainder taken from reference TRBV28 and TRBJ1-5, is DVKVTQSSRYLVKRTGEKVFLECVQDMDHENMFWYRQDPGLGLRLIYFSYDVKMKEKGDIPEGYSVSREKKERFSLILESASTNQTSMYLCASNTRVSQPQHFGDGTRLSIL.

The CDR3 nucleotides are TGTGCCAGCTCACCACGAGACCGAATCCTAGCAACTAATGAAAAACTGTTTTTT. This codes for CASSPRDRILATNEKLFF. This rearrangement joins TRBV18 to TRBJ1-4, with D unclear. With 1 base removed from V and 0 bases from J, the gap between germline ends came to 15 bases. Germline CDR1 is KGHSH and CDR2 is LQKENI. This CDR3 has 18 residues.

J is TRBJ1-2 and V is TRBV5-1, with D perhaps TRBD1 (5 bases). Between the trimmed V and J ends, which lost 6 bases and 1 base, there was a span of 13 bases. Germline lookup yields CDR1 SGHRS and CDR2 YFSETQ. The CDR3 has 14 residues. CDR3 nucleotides: TGCGCCAGCAAACAGGACCTGAGTAACTATGGCTACACCTTC. Translation gives CASKQDLSNYGYTF.

The chain employs TRBV11-3 and TRBJ2-5; tentatively, D is TRBD2 (5 bases). V lost 3 bases to trimming and J lost 4 bases, with 15 bases between them. From germline, CDR1 is SGHNT and CDR2 YENEEA. The CDR3 sequence is 15 residues long. CDR3: CASSLLPGRGETQYF. The CDR3 nucleotides are TGTGCCAGCAGCTTGCTCCCTGGCCGGGGAGAGACCCAGTACTTC. The full variable domain, its missing parts supplied by reference TRBV11-3 and TRBJ2-5, is EAGVVQSPRYKIIEKKQPVAFWCNPISGHNTLYWYLQNLGQGPELLIRYENEEAVDDSQLPKDRFSAERLKGVDSTLKIQPAELGDSAVYLCASSLLPGRGETQYFGPGTRLLVL.

The V and J genes are TRBV7-9 and TRBJ1-1, with TRBD1 matching 8 bases. The CDR3 runs 15 residues. Trimming took 3 bases from V and 3 from J; bases not matched to a gene: 6. Germline V gene lookup returns CDR1 SEHNR and CDR2 FQNEAQ (reference sequence). The CDR3 DNA sequence: TGTGCCAGCAGCTTTCGGACAGGGACACACACTGAAGCTTTCTTT. It translates to CASSFRTGTHTEAFF.

The J gene is TRBJ2-3, the V gene TRBV6-4, with 9 bases matching TRBD2. Germline CDR1 is MRHNA and CDR2 is SNTAGT. The CDR3 covers 14 residues. The V gene end was trimmed by 0 bases and the J gene end by 5 bases; junction bases not matched to a gene: 0. The CDR3 here is CASSDSSGRDTQYF. Here the CDR3 DNA reads TGTGCCAGCAGTGACTCTAGCGGGAGAGATACGCAGTATTTT.

V usage is TRBV18 and J usage is TRBJ2-1, with 11 bases aligning to TRBD2. The CDR3 has 17 amino acids. Looked up from germline, CDR1 is KGHSH and CDR2 is LQKENI. The V and J ends lost 5 bases and 0 bases, in that order; junction bases with no gene match: 6. The DNA of the CDR3 is TGTGCCAGCTCAGTGGGGACTAGCGGAAGCTCCTACAATGAGCAGTTCTTC. Its translation: CASSVGTSGSSYNEQFF.